The TCR beta chain described here comes from a study of blood T cell repertoires in COVID-19 (dated by TCRdb to 2018 to 2021). Looking at the study overall: Samples from collaborators originated in the United States, Italy and Spain and spanned both the acute and convalescent phases of COVID-19. The material from the prospective study consisted of cDNA or gDNA derived from T cells, B-cell-depleted T cells, or PBMCs. Deeply sampled blood TCRbeta repertoires from subjects exposed to, actively infected with, or recovered from COVID-19 were included in the dataset. The repertoires were made available in a free public database intended to serve as a resource for research on the immune response to SARS-CoV-2. Samples were obtained from the ongoing ImmuneRACE study (first 160 participants) and from over 1,000 subjects provided by 6 global collaborators. Nearly every sample came with metadata listing a de-identified subject ID, COVID-19 status, age in years and sex. HLA class I and class II types, where available, came from metadata supplied by the sample provider rather than from assay-based typing.

Beyond this particular receptor, the publication reports: How much clinical and demographic metadata was included differed by source and by participant, and the metadata was provided uncurated.

TCRbeta CDR3 regions were amplified from genomic DNA by means of the immunoSEQ Assay, a bias-controlled multiplex PCR. In the original analysis: The number of nucleated cells in each sample was estimated from the amplification of reference gene primers within the assay. Sequence reads were collapsed and filtered to measure the absolute abundance of every unique TCRbeta CDR3 rearrangement. For each sample, productive Simpson clonality was calculated as the square root of Simpson's diversity index across productive rearrangements. The clones in this table, taken by TCRdb from immuneACCESS, are in-frame only. Not every clone is retained; where verified, under half of the shortfall comes from an unresolved V gene, and the cause of the rest is unknown. From that table come the V and J calls and clone size; the DNA was used to work out D and trimming. This sample has just over 150,000 clones in its table, and 75% to 90% of those were observed once. The leading ten clones occupy over 12% of the sample.

The CDR3 sequence holds 12 residues, the cysteine and phenylalanine included. Only CDR3 DNA is held: 36 bases, read in frame from base 1. Via the germline V gene, CDR1 is SGHRS and CDR2 YFSETQ. Relative to germline, V is 4 bases shorter and J is 1 base shorter, with 5 bases between their ends. Note on this clone: Its antigen is currently not known. Per-nucleotide qualities are absent, and no much larger clonotype sits a single base away.

Collaborating institutions collected whole blood in K2EDTA tubes following their own protocols. For TCRbeta analysis, collaborators shipped samples as frozen whole blood, isolated PBMCs, or DNA extracted from either of those sample types. The specimen sequenced was peripheral blood. The chain employs TRBV5-1 and TRBJ1-1, with no confidently assigned D gene. The receptor was isolated from a woman aged 40 to 50 with acute or convalescent COVID-19. Read as DNA, the sequence is TGCGCCAGCAGCGCGGAGAACACTGAAGCTTTCTTT. This is translated as CASSAENTEAFF.